The 27 T cell receptor beta chains below were found in one sample sequenced in a study of tissue T cells after allogeneic stem cell transplantation. The time point was: mouse harvest day 7 after allogeneic transplant. The graft held 10^6 splenic CD5+ T cells and 10^7 T-cell-depleted bone marrow cells. Data came from immunoSEQ multiplex PCR; TCRdb stores just in-frame clones and leaves some out. The profile shows approximately 5,000 clones, approximately 47% of them singletons. Sequencing input: gut tissue. These receptors were obtained from a female BALB/c mouse given C57BL/6 T cells with graft-versus-host disease after an allogeneic hematopoietic cell transplant.

A note on this clone: Each gene name is a mouse one. The read stops 1 residue short of the end of the CDR3; the missing end is completed from the germline J gene. The chain carries TRBV16 and TRBJ1-1, with 8 bases matching TRBD1. J lost 3 bases, V lost 3 bases, and 3 bases had no gene match. This CDR3 contains 14 residues. CDR1 is SGHSA, CDR2 FRNQAP, per germline. The CDR3 sequence is CASSFAGGDTEVFF. CDR3 DNA (partial): TGTGCAAGCAGCTTCGCAGGGGGCGACACAGAAGTCTTC.

This clone has a single count. Mouse gene names apply. The read ends 1 residue early relative to the CDR3; the germline J gene fills the gap. The genes are TRBV15 and TRBJ1-1, with TRBD1 as a possible D gene (6 bases). CDR3 length: 13 residues. Germline V gene sequence: CDR1 SGHND, CDR2 FRSKSL. Trimming took 4 bases from V and 5 from J, leaving 11 bases between them. The CDR3 spells CASSWGGRTEVFF. The sequenced part of the CDR3 DNA is TGTGCCAGCAGTTGGGGGGGGCGTACAGAAGTCTTC.

A remark on this clone: Gene names and germline refer to mouse. The sequenced CDR3 bases are TGTGCCAGCAGTGACTGGGGGATCACCGGGCAGCTCTAC. Its protein is CASSDWGITGQLY. The whole CDR3 is CASSDWGITGQLYF. The chain links TRBV19 to TRBJ2-2; 9 positions match TRBD2. With the read ending 1 residue before the CDR3 end, the germline J gene is used to fill in that end. The CDR3 spans 14 residues. Losses at the gene ends were 4 bases for V and 4 bases for J; bases not matched to a gene: 2. The V gene's germline CDR1 is FNHDT and CDR2 SITEND (reference sequence).

This clone has only one observation. The genes are named according to mouse. The CDR3 end falls 1 residue outside the read, so it is completed with the germline J gene. The chain uses TRBV26 and TRBJ1-6, with D possibly being TRBD1 (5 bases). TRBJ1-6 is assigned to the ORF class and has an uncertain function. This CDR3 comprises 14 residues. V gave up 6 bases and J gave up 3 bases, with 9 bases separating them. The germline V gene has CDR1 KGHPV and CDR2 FQNQEV (reference sequence). The part of the CDR3 DNA that was read is TGTGCCAGCAGCGGGACGGGCTATAATTCGCCCCTCTAC. This translates into CASSGTGYNSPLY. The CDR3 in full is CASSGTGYNSPLYF.

As concerns this clone: Gene names refer to mouse genes. The read gets to within 1 residue of the CDR3 end, and the germline J gene fills in the rest. At the DNA level, this CDR3 is encoded by other sequences in the same sample as well. V is TRBV3 and J is TRBJ2-7, with no clear D. The CDR3 loop spans 12 amino acids. Germline lookup yields CDR1 SNHLY and CDR2 FYNGKV (reference sequence). V lost 5 bases and J 0 bases, leaving 5 bases between the germline ends. CDR3: CASSPSSYEQYF. Partial CDR3 DNA: TGTGCCAGCAGCCCGAGCTCCTATGAACAGTAC.

For this clone: Mouse gene names apply. The read ends 1 residue early relative to the CDR3; the germline J gene fills the gap. This chain uses TRBV29 with TRBJ2-7; D assignment may be TRBD1 or TRBD2 (5 bases each). The CDR3 runs 13 residues. V was shortened by 4 bases and J by 2 bases, with 9 bases between the two germline ends. CDR1 and CDR2 from the germline V gene are MSHET and SYDVDS. The sequenced part of the CDR3 DNA is TGTGCTAGCAGTTGGGACCCGCCCTATGAACAGTAC. Encoded protein: CASSWDPPYEQY. The CDR3 in its entirety is CASSWDPPYEQYF.

Comments on this clone: Gene names denote mouse genes. The read terminates 1 residue before the CDR3 end, so the remaining end is supplied by the germline J gene. J is TRBJ2-7 and V is TRBV23; TRBD1, the D gene given by the table, was not confirmed from the DNA. Germline V gene data show CDR1 as KGHTA and CDR2 as FQNQQP. The CDR3 length is 15 residues. The CDR3: CSSSQRGTGDYEQYF. The DNA read from the CDR3 is TGCTCCAGCAGTCAACGCGGGACAGGGGATTATGAACAGTAC.

As for this clone: Gene names and germline refer to mouse. The CDR3 end is not reached by the read, which stops 1 residue before it; the germline J gene fills it in. The V gene is TRBV31, the J gene TRBJ1-4; D uncertain. The V end was cut by 7 bases, the J end by 0 bases, with 6 bases between. The CDR3 length is 12 residues. The germline V gene has CDR1 GKSSPN and CDR2 SITVG. Incomplete CDR3 DNA: TGTGCCTCGGAGATTTCCAACGAAAGATTATTT. Translating gives CASEISNERLF. The entire CDR3 reads CASEISNERLFF.

Relative to its sample, this clone is large. Genes and germline are mouse. The read terminates 1 residue ahead of where the CDR3 ends, so the germline J gene completes it. The chain recombines TRBV4 with TRBJ2-7; 10 bases line up with TRBD2. Germline V gene data show CDR1 as LGHDT and CDR2 as YNNKQL (reference sequence). The CDR3 is 12 amino acids. The J segment lost 4 bases and the V segment lost 7 bases, leaving 1 base of the junction unmatched. Partial CDR3 DNA: TGTGCCAGCAACTGGGGGGGTTATGAACAGTAC. The encoded protein is CASNWGGYEQY. The whole CDR3 protein reads CASNWGGYEQYF.

A note on this clone: Genes and germline come from the mouse. The read halts 1 residue ahead of the CDR3 end, with the missing end drawn from the germline J gene. The chain uses TRBV23 and TRBJ2-7; the D segment call TRBD1 is taken from the table without a DNA check. Per the germline V gene, CDR1 is KGHTA and CDR2 is FQNQQP. The CDR3 is 13 amino acids. The sequenced CDR3 bases are TGCTCCAGCAGTCGGGACACCCAATATGAACAGTAC. Its protein is CSSSRDTQYEQY. The entire CDR3 reads CSSSRDTQYEQYF.

This clone has only a few counts. Mouse germline and gene names are used. The sequence runs out 1 residue before the end of the CDR3; the remainder is reconstructed from the germline J gene. This rearrangement joins TRBV3 to TRBJ2-2; D ambiguous. This CDR3 is 14 amino acids long. Germline loops: CDR1 SNHLY, CDR2 FYNGKV (reference sequence). The ends were cut back, 1 base at V and 0 bases at J, with 3 bases in the middle. The covered CDR3 bases are TGTGCCAGCAGCTTAGGAGCAAACACCGGGCAGCTCTAC. It is translated as CASSLGANTGQLY. The complete CDR3 sequence is CASSLGANTGQLYF.

In the case of this clone: Genes and germline are mouse. The read ends 1 residue before the CDR3 terminus; that terminus is restored from the germline J gene. The V gene is TRBV12-1, the J gene TRBJ2-1, with 10 bases matching TRBD1. Germline lookup yields CDR1 SGHSN and CDR2 HYEKVE. The CDR3 sequence is 14 residues long. V gave up 4 bases and J gave up 6 bases; unmatched junction bases: 5. The CDR3 DNA, read in part, is TGTGCCAGCTCCCGACAGGGGGCGCTTGCTGAGCAGTTC. Translated, it gives CASSRQGALAEQF. The whole CDR3 protein is CASSRQGALAEQFF.

This clone was picked up a small number of times. Here the gene names and germline are mouse. The read falls 1 residue short of the CDR3 end, and the missing part is taken from the germline J gene. The V gene is TRBV15, the J gene TRBJ2-7, with TRBD2 matching over 10 bases. CDR1 is SGHND, CDR2 FRSKSL, per germline. This CDR3 has 14 residues. V lost 2 bases to trimming and J lost 4 bases; unmatched junction nucleotides: 2. CDR3 amino acids: CASSLRGLGYEQYF. The DNA read from the CDR3 is TGTGCCAGCAGTTTAAGGGGACTGGGGTATGAACAGTAC.

This clone was recorded once. Gene names and germline refer to mouse. The CDR3 end lies 1 residue beyond the end of the read and is filled in from the germline J gene. The rearrangement links TRBV12-1 to TRBJ2-4; no clear D. V was cut by 2 bases and J by 0 bases, with 2 bases left in between. The CDR3 is 12 amino acids. Germline CDR1 and CDR2: SGHSN and HYEKVE. This chain's CDR3 is CASSHSQNTLYF. CDR3 bases read: TGTGCCAGCTCTCACAGTCAAAACACCTTGTAC.

As concerns this clone: Mouse gene names and germline throughout. The CDR3 is cut off 1 residue early in the read; its end comes from the germline J gene. The chain uses TRBV26 and TRBJ2-7; 10 bases map to TRBD2. With V trimmed by 4 bases and J by 4 bases, 4 bases remained unmatched. The CDR3 runs to 14 residues. Germline V gene sequence: CDR1 KGHPV, CDR2 FQNQEV (reference sequence). This CDR3 is CASSPGLGLYEQYF. The covered CDR3 bases are TGTGCCAGCAGTCCGGGACTGGGGCTTTATGAACAGTAC. Full variable domain (rest looked up from reference TRBV26 and TRBJ2-7): NSKVIQTPRYLVKGQGQKAKMRCIPEKGHPVVFWYQQNKNNEFKFLINFQNQEVLQQIDMTEKRFSAECPSNSPCSLEIQSSEAGDSALYLCASSPGLGLYEQYFGPGTRLTVL.

With respect to this clone: Any gene name here is a mouse gene name. The DNA ends 1 residue before the CDR3 does, and the rest of the CDR3 is filled in from the germline J gene. The chain employs TRBV1 and TRBJ1-6; possibly TRBD1 for D (5 bases). Being an ORF, TRBJ1-6 has a function that is uncertain. V lost 0 bases and J lost 7, with 10 bases in between. The CDR3 sequence is 15 residues long. Germline CDR1 NSQYPW, CDR2 LRSPGD (reference sequence). The sequenced CDR3 bases are TGCACCTGCAGTGCAGATCGGGGGTGGAATTCGCCCCTCTAC. It translates to CTCSADRGWNSPLY. The whole CDR3 sequence reads CTCSADRGWNSPLYF.

Points on this clone: The gene symbols are mouse symbols. The DNA ends 1 residue before the CDR3 does, and the rest of the CDR3 is filled in from the germline J gene. The rearrangement uses TRBV19 and TRBJ1-1, with D possibly matching TRBD1 (5 bases). The V gene lost 2 bases and the J gene lost 1 base, with 6 bases spanning the gap. From germline, CDR1 is FNHDT and CDR2 SITEND (reference sequence). The CDR3 consists of 13 residues. The CDR3 here is CASSIDRNTEVFF. CDR3 bases read: TGTGCCAGCAGTATCGACAGAAACACAGAAGTCTTC.

This clone was seen a single time. Genes and germline come from the mouse. The CDR3 end lies 1 residue beyond the end of the read and is filled in from the germline J gene. The V and J genes are TRBV26 and TRBJ2-5; the D gene is possibly TRBD1 (5 bases). The CDR3 has 15 amino acids. CDR1 is KGHPV, CDR2 FQNQEV, per germline (reference sequence). The ends were cut back, 0 bases at V and 6 bases at J, with 13 bases in the middle. This chain's CDR3 is CASSLSSPGLDTQYF. The covered CDR3 bases are TGTGCCAGCAGTCTGTCGAGTCCAGGGTTGGACACCCAGTAC.

In its sample, this clone was seen once. Mouse gene names and germline throughout. The CDR3 is cut off 1 residue early in the read; its end comes from the germline J gene. The chain is built from TRBV2 and TRBJ2-3; 7 nucleotides align to TRBD2. V lost 4 bases and J lost 0; bases outside the gene matches: 1. Per germline, CDR1 LGHNA and CDR2 YSYQKL. The CDR3 runs 14 residues. The CDR3 reads CASSLGGSAETLYF. The sequenced CDR3 bases are TGTGCCAGCAGCCTTGGGGGGAGTGCAGAAACGCTGTAT.

Points on this clone: The gene names given are mouse names. The read stops 1 residue short of the end of the CDR3; the missing end is completed from the germline J gene. This rearrangement joins TRBV16 to TRBJ2-5; 9 bases are a match to TRBD2. V shed 5 bases, J shed 2 bases, and the junction held 5 bases outside the gene matches. The CDR3 contains 15 residues. Germline lookup yields CDR1 SGHSA and CDR2 FRNQAP. CDR3 amino acids: CASSIPGLGQDTQYF. The CDR3 bases that were read are TGTGCAAGCAGCATTCCGGGACTGGGCCAAGACACCCAGTAC.

For this clone: Germline and genes: mouse. The read terminates 1 residue ahead of where the CDR3 ends, so the germline J gene completes it. The chain combines TRBV1 with TRBJ1-6, with no clear D. TRBJ1-6 is an open reading frame, and its role is uncertain. The CDR3 is 14 amino acids. Trimming shortened V by 0 bases and J by 5 bases, and 5 bases separated the two germline ends. Germline-derived CDR1 and CDR2 are NSQYPW and LRSPGD (reference sequence). The CDR3 is CTCSADRHNSPLYF. The part of the CDR3 DNA that was read is TGCACCTGCAGTGCAGACAGGCATAATTCGCCCCTCTAC.

On this clone itself: The listed genes are named as in mouse. Read data end 1 residue before the CDR3 end; the end is taken from the germline J gene. The V call is TRBV26, the J call TRBJ1-1; D gene unclear. V dropped 2 bases and J dropped 1 base, with 5 bases sitting between them. Germline CDR1 reads KGHPV; CDR2 reads FQNQEV (reference sequence). This CDR3 spans 13 amino acids. CDR3 in amino acids: CASSLGQNTEVFF. CDR3 bases read: TGTGCCAGCAGTCTGGGGCAAAACACAGAAGTCTTC. Combining the CDR3 with reference TRBV26 and TRBJ1-1 gives the whole variable domain NSKVIQTPRYLVKGQGQKAKMRCIPEKGHPVVFWYQQNKNNEFKFLINFQNQEVLQQIDMTEKRFSAECPSNSPCSLEIQSSEAGDSALYLCASSLGQNTEVFFGKGTRLTVV.

Points on this clone: Mouse gene names apply. The read ends 1 residue before the CDR3 terminus; that terminus is restored from the germline J gene. The V gene is TRBV13-1, the J gene TRBJ1-1; TRBD1 aligns across 9 bases. Germline V gene data show CDR1 as NSHNY and CDR2 as SYGAGN. The trim removed 3 bases at V and 8 bases at J, leaving 5 bases unmatched. The CDR3 spans 13 residues. The CDR3 is CASSGGQGEEVFF. CDR3 bases read: TGTGCCAGCAGTGGGGGACAGGGAGAGGAAGTCTTC.

About this clone: These gene names are mouse names. The missing CDR3 end, 1 residue past where the read stops, is filled in from the germline J gene. The chain uses TRBV13-1 and TRBJ1-3; D ambiguous. The CDR3 covers 11 residues. V was clipped by 7 bases and J by 4 bases, with 6 bases between them. CDR1 and CDR2 from the germline V gene are NSHNY and SYGAGN. The part of the CDR3 DNA that was read is TGTGCCAGCGTGGGGGGAAATACGCTCTAT. It yields the protein CASVGGNTLY. The full-length CDR3 reads as CASVGGNTLYF.

For this clone: All gene names here are mouse names. The CDR3 is cut off 1 residue early in the read; its end comes from the germline J gene. The J gene is TRBJ2-7, the V gene TRBV12-1, with 13 bases fitting TRBD2. The length of the CDR3 is 14 residues. In germline, CDR1 is SGHSN, CDR2 HYEKVE. The trim removed 2 bases at V and 4 bases at J, leaving 1 base unmatched. The covered CDR3 bases are TGTGCCAGCTCTCGGGGACTGGGGGGGTATGAACAGTAC. Translation gives CASSRGLGGYEQY. From start to end, the CDR3 is CASSRGLGGYEQYF.

Worth noting for this clone: The listed genes are named as in mouse. The observed sequence ends 1 residue before the CDR3 terminus, with the missing tail filled in from the germline J gene. This chain links TRBV16 with TRBJ2-1; TRBD2 matches at 8 bases. V lost 5 bases and J lost 3; bases outside the gene matches: 6. The germline V gene has CDR1 SGHSA and CDR2 FRNQAP. The CDR3 has 15 amino acids. CDR3 DNA, as far as it was read: TGTGCAAGCAGCGAGCGGGGGGGGCGCTATGCTGAGCAGTTC. Amino acids: CASSERGGRYAEQF. The entire CDR3 reads CASSERGGRYAEQFF.

This clone is large (0.1 to 1%) in the sample. Mouse gene names and germline throughout. The read finishes 1 residue shy of the CDR3 end, and the germline J gene is used to complete it. The genes are TRBV19 and TRBJ2-1; 8 bases are a match to TRBD2. J lost 7 bases, V lost 6 bases, and 6 bases had no gene match. The germline V gene has CDR1 FNHDT and CDR2 SITEND (reference sequence). This CDR3 has 13 residues. CDR3 region: CASTWGEGAEQFF. CDR3 DNA (partial): TGTGCCAGCACCTGGGGGGAAGGAGCTGAGCAGTTC.